This T cell receptor beta chain was captured by sequencing in a study of blood T cells in healthy people across ages. Trimming stripped 3 bases from V and 6 bases from J, with 15 bases between. Germline assignment: CDR1 MNHEY and CDR2 SMNVEV (reference sequence). The CDR3 runs 15 residues. Per sample, at least 5 micrograms of total RNA were extracted. Alongside a J-beta primer mix, a sample-barcoded 5' primer served in a second PCR lasting about 7 to 12 cycles. TCRdb ran MiXCR on the 5' RACE reads and lists one entry per CDR3 protein. Altogether over 700,000 distinct CDR3 sequences are present, 25% being singletons, with the ten largest covering 8% to 10%. The data were also submitted as part of a second study, on T cells of mothers and their children.

Sequences were obtained from blood. The chain is built from TRBV27 and TRBJ2-4; D possibly uses TRBD1 or TRBD2 (6 bases each). This clonotype was sampled from a boy aged 10-17 years in good health. The CDR3 DNA follows: TGTGCCAGCAGTTTGCTTGGGGGGCCCGGAAACATTCAGTACTTC. As protein: CASSLLGGPGNIQYF.